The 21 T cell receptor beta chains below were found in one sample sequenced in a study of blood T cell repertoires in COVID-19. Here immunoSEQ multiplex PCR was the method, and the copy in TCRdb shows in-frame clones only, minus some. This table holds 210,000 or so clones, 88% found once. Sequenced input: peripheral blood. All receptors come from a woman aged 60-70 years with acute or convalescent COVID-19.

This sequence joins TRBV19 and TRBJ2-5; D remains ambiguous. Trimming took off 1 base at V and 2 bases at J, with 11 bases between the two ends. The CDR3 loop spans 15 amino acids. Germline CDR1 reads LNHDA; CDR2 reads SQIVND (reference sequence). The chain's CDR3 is CASSIASQVQETQYF. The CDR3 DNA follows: TGTGCCAGTAGTATAGCAAGTCAGGTACAAGAGACCCAGTACTTC. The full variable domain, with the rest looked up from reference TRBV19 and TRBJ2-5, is DGGITQSPKYLFRKEGQNVTLSCEQNLNHDAMYWYRQDPGQGLRLIYYSQIVNDFQKGDIAEGYSVSREKKESFPLTVTSAQKNPTAFYLCASSIASQVQETQYFGPGTRLLVL.

The CDR3, as DNA: TGTGCCTGGAGTCAGTGGGCTAAGCATCAGCCCCAGCATTTT. Amino acid sequence: CAWSQWAKHQPQHF. V is TRBV30 and J is TRBJ1-5; no definite D call. CDR3 size: 14 residues. Germline V lookup: CDR1 GTSNPN, CDR2 SVGIG (reference sequence). Trimming took 2 bases from V and 5 from J, leaving 13 bases between them. The full variable domain, with the rest looked up from reference TRBV30 and TRBJ1-5, is SQTIHQWPATLVQPVGSPLSLECTVEGTSNPNLYWYRQAAGRGLQLLFYSVGIGQISSEVPQNLSASRPQDRQFILSSKKLLLSDSGFYLCAWSQWAKHQPQHFGDGTRLSIL.

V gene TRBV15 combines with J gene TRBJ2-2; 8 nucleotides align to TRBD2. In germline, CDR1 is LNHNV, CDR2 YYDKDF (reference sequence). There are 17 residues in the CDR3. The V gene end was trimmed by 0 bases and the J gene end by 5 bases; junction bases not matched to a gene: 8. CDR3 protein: CATSRDSSSGRTGELFF. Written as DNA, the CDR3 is TGTGCCACCAGCAGAGATTCATCTAGCGGGCGTACCGGGGAGCTGTTTTTT.

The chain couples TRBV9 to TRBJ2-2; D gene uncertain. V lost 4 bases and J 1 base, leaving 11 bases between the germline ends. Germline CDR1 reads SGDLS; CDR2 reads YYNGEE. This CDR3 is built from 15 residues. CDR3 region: CASSPFIGNTGELFF. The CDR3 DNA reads TGTGCCAGCAGCCCATTCATCGGGAACACCGGGGAGCTGTTTTTT.

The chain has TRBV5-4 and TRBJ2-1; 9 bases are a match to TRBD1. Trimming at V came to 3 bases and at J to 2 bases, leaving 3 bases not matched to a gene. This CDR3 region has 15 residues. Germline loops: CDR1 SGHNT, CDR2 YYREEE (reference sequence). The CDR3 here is CASSSDRGTYNEQFF. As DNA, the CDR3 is TGTGCCAGCAGCTCAGACAGGGGGACCTACAATGAGCAGTTCTTC.

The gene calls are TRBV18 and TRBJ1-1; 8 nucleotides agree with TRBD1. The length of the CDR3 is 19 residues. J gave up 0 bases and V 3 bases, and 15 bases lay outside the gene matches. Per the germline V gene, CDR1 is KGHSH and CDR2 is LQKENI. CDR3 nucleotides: TGTGCCAGCTCACCCTCCAAATTTGGGACAGGAGGAATGAACACTGAAGCTTTCTTT. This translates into CASSPSKFGTGGMNTEAFF. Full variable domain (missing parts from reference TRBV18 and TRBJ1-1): NAGVMQNPRHLVRRRGQEARLRCSPMKGHSHVYWYRQLPEEGLKFMVYLQKENIIDESGMPKERFSAEFPKEGPSILRIQQVVRGDSAAYFCASSPSKFGTGGMNTEAFFGQGTRLTVV.

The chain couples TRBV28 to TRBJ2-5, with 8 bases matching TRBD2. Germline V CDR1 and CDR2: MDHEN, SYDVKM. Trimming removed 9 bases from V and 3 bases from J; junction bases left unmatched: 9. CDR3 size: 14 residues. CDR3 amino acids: CASAGGGLKETQYF. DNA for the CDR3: TGTGCCAGTGCCGGGGGGGGCCTCAAAGAGACCCAGTACTTC.

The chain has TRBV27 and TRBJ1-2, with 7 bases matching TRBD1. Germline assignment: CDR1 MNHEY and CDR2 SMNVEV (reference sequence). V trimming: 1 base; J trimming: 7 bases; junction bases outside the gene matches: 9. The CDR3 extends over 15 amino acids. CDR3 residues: CASSLLVGQRLGYTF. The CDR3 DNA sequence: TGTGCCAGCAGTTTATTGGTGGGACAGCGCCTTGGCTACACCTTC.

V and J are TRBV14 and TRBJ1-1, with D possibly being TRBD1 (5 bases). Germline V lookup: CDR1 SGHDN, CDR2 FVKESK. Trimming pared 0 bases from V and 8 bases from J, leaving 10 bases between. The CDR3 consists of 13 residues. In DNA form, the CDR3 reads TGTGCCAGCAGCCAAGATATCAGGACAGAAGCTTTCTTT. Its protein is CASSQDIRTEAFF.

CDR3 sequence reads: CASSLGGGLAFF. The CDR3 nucleotides read TGTGCCAGCAGCTTAGGGGGGGGTTTAGCTTTCTTT. The genes are TRBV7-2 and TRBJ1-1; TRBD1 might be the D (5 bases). Germline CDR1 and CDR2: SGHTA and FQGNSA. This CDR3 has 12 residues. The V gene lost 1 base and the J gene lost 10 bases, with 10 bases spanning the gap.

The CDR3 loop reads CASSDRGSGNTIYF. As DNA, the CDR3 is TGTGCCAGCAGCGATAGAGGATCTGGAAACACCATATATTTT. This rearrangement joins TRBV7-2 to TRBJ1-3; the D is unclear. The germline V and J ends were trimmed by 5 bases and 1 base, with 9 bases remaining between them. From germline, CDR1 is SGHTA and CDR2 FQGNSA. The CDR3 has 14 amino acids.

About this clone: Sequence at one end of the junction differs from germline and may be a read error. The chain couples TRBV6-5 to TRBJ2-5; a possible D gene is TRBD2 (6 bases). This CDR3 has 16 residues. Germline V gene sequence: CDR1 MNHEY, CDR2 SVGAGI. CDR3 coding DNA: TGTGCCAGCAGCTACTTCCGGGCGGGGTTCGAGGAGACCCAGTACTTC. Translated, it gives CASSYFRAGFEETQYF.

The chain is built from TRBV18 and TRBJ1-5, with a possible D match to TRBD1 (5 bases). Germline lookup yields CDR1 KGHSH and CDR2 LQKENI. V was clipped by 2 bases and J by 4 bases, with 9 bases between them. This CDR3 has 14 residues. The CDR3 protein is CASSPGGINQPQHF. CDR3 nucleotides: TGTGCCAGCTCACCAGGGGGGATTAATCAGCCCCAGCATTTT.

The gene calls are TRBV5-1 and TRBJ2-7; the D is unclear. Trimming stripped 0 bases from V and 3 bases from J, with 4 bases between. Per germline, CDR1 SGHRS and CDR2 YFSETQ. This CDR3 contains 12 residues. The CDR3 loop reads CASSLDNYEQYF. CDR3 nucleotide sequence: TGCGCCAGCAGCTTGGACAACTACGAGCAGTACTTC.

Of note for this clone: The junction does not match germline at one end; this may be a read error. CDR3 sequence: CASSRSHNTEAFF. CDR3 nucleotides: TGTGCTAGCAGCCGAAGCCATAACACTGAAGCTTTCTTT. This sequence joins TRBV7-7 and TRBJ1-1; no clear D. The CDR3 totals 13 residues. Germline CDR1 SSHAT, CDR2 FNYEAQ (reference sequence).

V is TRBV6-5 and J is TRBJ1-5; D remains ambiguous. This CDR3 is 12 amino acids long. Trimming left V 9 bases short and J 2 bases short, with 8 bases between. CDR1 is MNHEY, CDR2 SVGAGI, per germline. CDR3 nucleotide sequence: TGTGCCAGTGACATAGGCAATCAGCCCCAGCATTTT. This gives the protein CASDIGNQPQHF.

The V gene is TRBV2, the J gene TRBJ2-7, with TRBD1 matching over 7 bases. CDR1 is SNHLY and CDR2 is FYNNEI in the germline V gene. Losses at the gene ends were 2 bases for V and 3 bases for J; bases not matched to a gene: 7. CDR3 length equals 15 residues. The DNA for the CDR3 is TGTGCCAGCAGTGAATGGTGGGACAGAGTCTACGAGCAGTACTTC. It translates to CASSEWWDRVYEQYF.

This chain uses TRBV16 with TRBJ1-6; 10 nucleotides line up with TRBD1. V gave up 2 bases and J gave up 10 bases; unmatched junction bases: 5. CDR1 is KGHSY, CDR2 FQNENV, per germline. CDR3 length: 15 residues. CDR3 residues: CASSQTPGQGSPLHF. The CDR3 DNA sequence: TGTGCCAGCAGCCAAACCCCGGGACAGGGGTCACCCCTCCACTTT.

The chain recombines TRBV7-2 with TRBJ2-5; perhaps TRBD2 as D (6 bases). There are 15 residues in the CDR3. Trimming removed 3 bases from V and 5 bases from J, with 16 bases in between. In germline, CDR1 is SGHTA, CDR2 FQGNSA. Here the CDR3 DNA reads TGTGCCAGCAGCTTCCCGAGCGGTGGGAGGGAGACCCAGTACTTC. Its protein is CASSFPSGGRETQYF.

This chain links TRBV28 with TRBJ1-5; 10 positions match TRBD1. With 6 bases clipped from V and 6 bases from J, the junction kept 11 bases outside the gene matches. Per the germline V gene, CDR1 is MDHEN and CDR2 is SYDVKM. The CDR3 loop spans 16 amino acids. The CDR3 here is CASRETGQGTGQPQHF. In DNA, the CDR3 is TGTGCCAGCAGAGAAACGGGACAGGGGACGGGTCAGCCCCAGCATTTT. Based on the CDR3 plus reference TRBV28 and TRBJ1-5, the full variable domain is DVKVTQSSRYLVKRTGEKVFLECVQDMDHENMFWYRQDPGLGLRLIYFSYDVKMKEKGDIPEGYSVSREKKERFSLILESASTNQTSMYLCASRETGQGTGQPQHFGDGTRLSIL.

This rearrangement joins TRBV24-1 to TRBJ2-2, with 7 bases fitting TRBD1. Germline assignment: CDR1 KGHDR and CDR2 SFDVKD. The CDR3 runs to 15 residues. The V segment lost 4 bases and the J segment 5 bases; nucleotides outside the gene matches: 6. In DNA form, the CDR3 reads TGTGCCACCAGTGACCCGGGACAGCCAACCGGGGAGCTGTTTTTT. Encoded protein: CATSDPGQPTGELFF.